In this sample, the clone carrying this T cell receptor beta chain turned up a few times. This specimen belongs to a study of T-cell memory formation after mild COVID-19. The V end was cut by 1 base, the J end by 5 bases, with 10 bases between. CDR3 size: 14 residues. CDR1 and CDR2 (germline): MGHRA, YSYEKL. TCRdb reprocessed the 5' RACE reads via MiXCR and lists one record per CDR3 protein. The profile shows about half a million distinct CDR3 sequences, around a sixth of them singletons. Sequencing was carried out using PBMCs or a T cell subset sorted from them (not recorded which). This clonotype was obtained from an adult woman who had mild COVID-19 (a few samples of this study predate the infection). Cell type and time point are not known. The chain has TRBV4-1 and TRBJ2-3, with a tentative D call TRBD1 (6 bases). CDR3 amino acids: CASSQVGAVDTQYF. The CDR3 region has the DNA TGCGCCAGCAGCCAAGTGGGGGCCGTAGATACGCAGTATTTT.